This T cell receptor (beta chain) came from a study of shared clonotypes between healthy human individuals. General study results and limits: Naive subsets usually exceeded memory subsets in estimated richness. Clonotypes shared by all four donors outscored non-shared clonotypes in generation probability.

About this clone: What it recognizes is unknown.

Genomic DNA of every subset was divided equally among multiple immunoSEQ plates. Method: immunoSEQ multiplex PCR; TCRdb's copy keeps in-frame clones and lacks some. Of under 1,100,000 clones in the sample, about three quarters were seen once. The CDR3 is 13 amino acids. With V trimmed by 3 bases and J by 6 bases, 3 bases remained unmatched. Germline V gives CDR1 SGHDT, CDR2 YYEEEE. The source material was memory CD4+ T cells sorted from blood. As for subset: CD45RA-negative fraction. The sequence was obtained from a man between 18 and 29 years old in good health. V is TRBV5-6 and J is TRBJ2-1, with 7 bases that match TRBD1. The CDR3 sequence: CASSYGTANEQFF. In DNA form, the CDR3 reads TGTGCCAGCAGCTACGGGACAGCCAATGAGCAGTTCTTC.